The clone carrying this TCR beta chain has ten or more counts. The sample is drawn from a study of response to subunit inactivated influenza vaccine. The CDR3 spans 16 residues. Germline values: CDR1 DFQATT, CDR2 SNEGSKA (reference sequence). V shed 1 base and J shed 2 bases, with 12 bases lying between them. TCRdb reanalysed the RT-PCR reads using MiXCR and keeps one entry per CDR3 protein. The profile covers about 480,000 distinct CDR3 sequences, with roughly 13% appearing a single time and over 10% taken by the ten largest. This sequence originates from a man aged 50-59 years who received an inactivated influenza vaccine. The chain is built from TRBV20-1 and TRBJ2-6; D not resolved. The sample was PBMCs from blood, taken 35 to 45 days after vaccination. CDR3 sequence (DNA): TGCAGTGCTAGAGTGCGTACGAGACCTGGGGCCAACGTCCTGACTTTC. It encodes CSARVRTRPGANVLTF.